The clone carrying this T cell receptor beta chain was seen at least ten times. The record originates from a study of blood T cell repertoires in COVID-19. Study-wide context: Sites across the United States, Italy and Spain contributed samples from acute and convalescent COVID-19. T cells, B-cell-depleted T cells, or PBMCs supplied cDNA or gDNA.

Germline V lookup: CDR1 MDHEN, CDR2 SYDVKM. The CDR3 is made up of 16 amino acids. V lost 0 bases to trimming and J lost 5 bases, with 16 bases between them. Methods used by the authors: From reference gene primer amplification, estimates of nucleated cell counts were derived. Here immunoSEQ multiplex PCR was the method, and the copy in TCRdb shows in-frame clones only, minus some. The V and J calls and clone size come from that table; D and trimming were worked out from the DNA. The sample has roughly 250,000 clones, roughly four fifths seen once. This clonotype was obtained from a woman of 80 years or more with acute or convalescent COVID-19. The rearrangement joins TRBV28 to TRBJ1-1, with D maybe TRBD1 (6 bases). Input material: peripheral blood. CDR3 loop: CASSLWSGGGGTEAFF. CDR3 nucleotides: TGTGCCAGCAGTTTATGGTCGGGGGGCGGCGGGACTGAAGCTTTCTTT.